These 21 T cell receptor beta chains were all obtained from the same sample, sequenced in a study of shared T cell receptors in the human thymus (dated by TCRdb to the early 2020s). The receptor library was made with the immunoSEQ multiplex PCR assay. Sourced from immuneACCESS, this table was stored by TCRdb with only in-frame sequences that have V and J called. A share of the clones is absent; for the studies checked, an unresolved V gene accounts for under half, and the remainder has no known explanation. Within this sample are approximately 400,000 clones, with around 95% of them counted one time only. The ten largest clones represent around 0.019% of the sample. Sequencing was carried out using thymocytes. The receptors here all came from a human donor.

In nucleotides, the CDR3 is TGTGCCAGCAGCTTAGGAGCTCAAGGGTCGTGTCAGCCCCAGCATTTT. Amino acids: CASSLGAQGSCQPQHF. The chain links TRBV7-2 to TRBJ1-5; D call uncertain. This CDR3 comprises 16 residues. Trimming stripped 1 base from V and 6 bases from J, with 16 bases between. CDR1 SGHTA and CDR2 FQGNSA come from the germline V gene.

The chain joins TRBV19 to TRBJ2-1, with 14 bases matching TRBD2. The V and J ends lost 7 bases and 6 bases, in that order; junction bases with no gene match: 11. The CDR3 has 17 residues. From germline, CDR1 is LNHDA and CDR2 SQIVND (reference sequence). The CDR3 spells CASTLGLAGEGPNEQFF. In DNA form, the CDR3 reads TGTGCCAGTACCCTGGGACTAGCGGGAGAGGGCCCCAATGAGCAGTTCTTC. Together with reference TRBV19 and TRBJ2-1, the CDR3 gives the full variable domain: DGGITQSPKYLFRKEGQNVTLSCEQNLNHDAMYWYRQDPGQGLRLIYYSQIVNDFQKGDIAEGYSVSREKKESFPLTVTSAQKNPTAFYLCASTLGLAGEGPNEQFFGPGTRLTVL.

The chain combines TRBV19 with TRBJ2-2, with TRBD2 as a possible D gene (5 bases). Trimming shortened V by 3 bases and J by 4 bases, and 18 bases separated the two germline ends. Germline values: CDR1 LNHDA, CDR2 SQIVND (reference sequence). There are 17 residues in the CDR3. CDR3 coding DNA: TGTGCCAGTAGTATCGTGGAGGAGGTGATAGGCACCGGGGAGCTGTTTTTT. It specifies CASSIVEEVIGTGELFF.

The sample holds one count of this clone. The chain has TRBV20-1 and TRBJ2-7; D is ambiguous. CDR1 and CDR2 (germline): DFQATT, SNEGSKA (reference sequence). The CDR3 spans 9 residues. V was shortened by 6 bases and J by 4 bases, with 4 bases between the two germline ends. The CDR3: CSASYEQYF. The CDR3 DNA follows: TGCAGTGCAAGTTACGAGCAGTACTTC.

The chain carries TRBV19 and TRBJ2-5; 9 positions match TRBD2. This CDR3 is built from 14 residues. Trimming at V came to 4 bases and at J to 2 bases, leaving 2 bases not matched to a gene. The germline V gene has CDR1 LNHDA and CDR2 SQIVND (reference sequence). The CDR3 DNA reads TGTGCCAGTAGTAAGCGGGAGGTTCAAGAGACCCAGTACTTC. Protein: CASSKREVQETQYF.

This chain links TRBV11-2 with TRBJ2-1; D may match TRBD1 or TRBD2 (6 bases each). Germline V lookup: CDR1 SGHAT, CDR2 FQNNGV. This CDR3 contains 16 residues. Trimming removed 0 bases at V and 4 bases at J, with 13 bases between. The CDR3 reads CASSLDLGGGYNEQFF. The CDR3 region has the DNA TGTGCCAGCAGCTTAGATCTCGGAGGGGGTTACAATGAGCAGTTCTTC.

Points on this clone: Different DNA sequences within this sample yield the same CDR3. This chain connects TRBV30 to TRBJ1-5, with D perhaps matching TRBD1 (6 bases). Germline V gene data show CDR1 as GTSNPN and CDR2 as SVGIG (reference sequence). The ends were cut back, 0 bases at V and 7 bases at J, with 7 bases in the middle. The CDR3 length is 12 residues. The CDR3 coding sequence is TGTGCCTGGAGTGTACAGGGACAGCCCCAGCATTTT. Translating it yields CAWSVQGQPQHF. Full variable domain (rest looked up from reference TRBV30 and TRBJ1-5): SQTIHQWPATLVQPVGSPLSLECTVEGTSNPNLYWYRQAAGRGLQLLFYSVGIGQISSEVPQNLSASRPQDRQFILSSKKLLLSDSGFYLCAWSVQGQPQHFGDGTRLSIL.

This chain connects TRBV6-6 to TRBJ2-1; perhaps TRBD1 as D (5 bases). Germline V gene lookup returns CDR1 MNHNY and CDR2 SVGAGI (reference sequence). The CDR3 has 16 residues. V lost 0 bases and J lost 7, with 16 bases in between. The DNA of the CDR3 is TGTGCCAGCAGTTACTCGAGGCAGGGCGCGGATAATGAGCAGTTCTTC. This encodes CASSYSRQGADNEQFF.

In regard to this clone: This specimen includes other DNA sequences encoding the same CDR3. The chain joins TRBV5-1 to TRBJ1-1, with D unresolved. V was pared by 3 bases and J by 0 bases, with 6 bases between. This CDR3 comprises 13 residues. In germline, CDR1 is SGHRS, CDR2 YFSETQ. CDR3: CASSSRVNTEAFF. The DNA of the CDR3 is TGCGCCAGCAGCTCTAGAGTGAACACTGAAGCTTTCTTT.

The chain has TRBV15 and TRBJ2-7; 9 positions agree with TRBD1. The CDR3 consists of 15 residues. Germline-derived CDR1 and CDR2 are LNHNV and YYDKDF (reference sequence). The ends lost 9 bases at V and 6 bases at J; junction bases unmatched: 15. CDR3 nucleotides: TGTGCCACGAGCCCTCTTCGACAGGGGGTAAGCGAGCAGTACTTC. Encoded protein: CATSPLRQGVSEQYF.

The genes are TRBV7-3 and TRBJ2-5; maybe TRBD2 (5 bases). The CDR3 totals 13 residues. CDR1 is SGHTA, CDR2 FQGTGA, per germline. Trimming left V 5 bases short and J 8 bases short, with 15 bases between. CDR3 sequence reads: CASSQRVRGTQYF. DNA of the CDR3: TGTGCCAGCAGCCAAAGGGTCCGGGGAACCCAGTACTTC.

This clone was recorded once. The V call is TRBV27, the J call TRBJ1-3; D is uncertain. There are 13 residues in the CDR3. V lost 6 bases to trimming and J lost 4 bases, with 10 bases between them. Per germline, CDR1 MNHEY and CDR2 SMNVEV (reference sequence). This chain's CDR3 is CASRDRRGNTIYF. CDR3 bases: TGTGCCAGCAGAGATCGAAGGGGAAACACCATATATTTT.

The chain has TRBV10-1 and TRBJ2-3; 9 bases line up with TRBD2. CDR1 WNHNN and CDR2 SYGVQD come from the germline V gene (reference sequence). The CDR3 loop spans 15 amino acids. The V segment lost 2 bases and the J segment 5 bases; nucleotides outside the gene matches: 5. CDR3 sequence reads: CASSETYSGRDTQYF. In DNA, the CDR3 is TGCGCCAGCAGTGAGACTTATAGCGGGAGAGATACGCAGTATTTT.

The chain joins TRBV6-4 to TRBJ2-1; D may be TRBD1 (6 bases). Germline V lookup: CDR1 MRHNA, CDR2 SNTAGT. The CDR3 spans 16 residues. With 0 bases removed from V and 6 bases from J, the gap between germline ends came to 15 bases. CDR3 bases: TGTGCCAGCAGTGACTCAGGGGACACCCTATCCAATGAGCAGTTCTTC. This codes for CASSDSGDTLSNEQFF.

V gene TRBV10-3 combines with J gene TRBJ1-5, with D hard to call. The ends were cut back, 4 bases at V and 1 base at J, with 8 bases in the middle. Germline V lookup: CDR1 ENHRY, CDR2 SYGVKD. The CDR3 is 14 amino acids. CDR3 nucleotides: TGTGCCATCAGTGGAGGGATAAGCAATCAGCCCCAGCATTTT. Protein: CAISGGISNQPQHF.

The chain carries TRBV6-1 and TRBJ2-1, with 7 nucleotides matching TRBD1. V shed 4 bases, J shed 5 bases, and the junction held 11 bases outside the gene matches. Germline loops: CDR1 MNHNS, CDR2 SASEGT. There are 16 residues in the CDR3. CDR3 region: CASSVGAGTVDNEQFF. In nucleotides, the CDR3 is TGTGCCAGCAGTGTAGGAGCCGGGACAGTCGACAATGAGCAGTTCTTC.

This clone was counted once. The chain employs TRBV19 and TRBJ1-1; D unresolved. CDR1 and CDR2 from the germline V gene are LNHDA and SQIVND (reference sequence). CDR3 length equals 14 residues. V was cut by 0 bases and J by 1 base, with 6 bases left in between. The CDR3 spells CASSIEQRNTEAFF. The DNA for the CDR3 is TGTGCCAGTAGTATAGAACAGAGGAACACTGAAGCTTTCTTT. The variable domain in full, completed from reference TRBV19 and TRBJ1-1, reads DGGITQSPKYLFRKEGQNVTLSCEQNLNHDAMYWYRQDPGQGLRLIYYSQIVNDFQKGDIAEGYSVSREKKESFPLTVTSAQKNPTAFYLCASSIEQRNTEAFFGQGTRLTVV.

The CDR3 region has the DNA TGTGCCAGCAGCTTATCCCGGGACGACTCCTACGAGCAGTACTTC. It specifies CASSLSRDDSYEQYF. The gene calls are TRBV7-3 and TRBJ2-7; D tentatively fits TRBD1 or TRBD2 (5 bases each). CDR1 is SGHTA and CDR2 is FQGTGA in the germline V gene. The V and J ends lost 2 bases and 0 bases respectively, with 11 bases between them. CDR3 length: 15 residues.

About this clone: Other DNA sequences in the same sample also yield this CDR3. V usage is TRBV28 and J usage is TRBJ2-7; no reliable D call. CDR1 and CDR2 from the germline V gene are MDHEN and SYDVKM. The CDR3 extends over 11 amino acids. Trimming stripped 6 bases from V and 7 bases from J, with 10 bases between. In nucleotides, the CDR3 is TGTGCCAGCAGCTTCTCCGGGGAGCAGTACTTC. Its translation: CASSFSGEQYF.

The V gene is TRBV7-2, the J gene TRBJ2-3; D remains ambiguous. CDR1 is SGHTA and CDR2 is FQGNSA in the germline V gene. The CDR3 sequence is 12 residues long. With 1 base removed from V and 7 bases from J, the gap between germline ends came to 6 bases. As DNA, the CDR3 is TGTGCCAGCAGCTTAGGCTCCCATACGCAGTATTTT. This sequence encodes CASSLGSHTQYF.

The chain is built from TRBV5-6 and TRBJ2-1; 7 bases line up with TRBD2. V lost 1 base to trimming and J lost 6 bases; unmatched junction nucleotides: 13. The CDR3 length is 17 residues. Per germline, CDR1 SGHDT and CDR2 YYEEEE. CDR3 DNA: TGTGCCAGCAGCTTGCGTCCCCGAGCGGGAAAGTCCAATGAGCAGTTCTTC. Its translation: CASSLRPRAGKSNEQFF.